Below, 4 T cell receptor beta chains from the same sample are listed, as sequenced in a study of blood T cells in healthy people across ages. PCR was performed a second time for about 7 to 12 cycles using a sample-barcoded 5' primer and a J-beta primer mix. TCRdb redid the calling of the 5' RACE reads with MiXCR, one entry per CDR3 protein. Of more than 650,000 distinct CDR3 sequences listed, over 20% are singletons. The source material was blood. The receptors here all came from a man in his 70s in good health.

In its sample, this clonotype was seen a few times. The chain has TRBV21-1 and TRBJ2-5; no check of the table's D call, TRBD1, against the DNA was made. The J call is uncertain, as TRBJ2-1 better fits the DNA end. TRBV21-1 has pseudogene status. The CDR3 runs to 13 residues. The DNA of the CDR3 is TGTGCCATCCGGGACAGGGGCGACAATGAGCAGTTCTTC. Residues: CAIRDRGDNEQFF.

Ten or more counts support this clonotype. This chain connects TRBV10-2 to TRBJ2-7, with 7 nucleotides matching TRBD1. V dropped 0 bases and J dropped 4; count of bases not matched to a gene: 6. The CDR3 consists of 15 residues. In germline, CDR1 is WSHSY, CDR2 SAAADI. Written as DNA, the CDR3 is TGCGCCAGCAGTGAGTCGAAGGGGGCAGGTTACGAGCAGTACTTC. Translating gives CASSESKGAGYEQYF.

This clonotype was detected ten times or more. V gene TRBV15 combines with J gene TRBJ2-1; D call uncertain. This CDR3 comprises 15 residues. The germline V gene encodes CDR1 LNHNV and CDR2 YYDKDF (reference sequence). With 7 bases removed from V and 2 bases from J, the gap between germline ends came to 15 bases. The CDR3 here is CATTNSSSPYNEQFF. The DNA for the CDR3 is TGTGCCACCACCAATTCCAGTTCCCCCTACAATGAGCAGTTCTTC. Using reference TRBV15 and TRBJ2-1 for the parts outside the CDR3, the full variable domain is DAMVIQNPRYQVTQFGKPVTLSCSQTLNHNVMYWYQQKSSQAPKLLFHYYDKDFNNEADTPDNFQSRRPNTSFCFLDIRSPGLGDTAMYLCATTNSSSPYNEQFFGPGTRLTVL.

This clonotype was counted only a few times. This chain connects TRBV7-2 to TRBJ2-3; no reliable D call. The V gene's germline CDR1 is SGHTA and CDR2 FQGNSA. The CDR3 contains 15 residues. V lost 6 bases and J 0 bases, leaving 13 bases between the germline ends. CDR3 loop: CASRPTRPSTDTQYF. The CDR3 DNA reads TGTGCCAGCAGACCCACCCGACCAAGCACAGATACGCAGTATTTT. Together with reference TRBV7-2 and TRBJ2-3, the CDR3 gives the full variable domain: GAGVSQSPSNKVTEKGKDVELRCDPISGHTALYWYRQSLGQGLEFLIYFQGNSAPDKSGLPSDRFSAERTGGSVSTLTIQRTQQEDSAVYLCASRPTRPSTDTQYFGPGTRLTVL.